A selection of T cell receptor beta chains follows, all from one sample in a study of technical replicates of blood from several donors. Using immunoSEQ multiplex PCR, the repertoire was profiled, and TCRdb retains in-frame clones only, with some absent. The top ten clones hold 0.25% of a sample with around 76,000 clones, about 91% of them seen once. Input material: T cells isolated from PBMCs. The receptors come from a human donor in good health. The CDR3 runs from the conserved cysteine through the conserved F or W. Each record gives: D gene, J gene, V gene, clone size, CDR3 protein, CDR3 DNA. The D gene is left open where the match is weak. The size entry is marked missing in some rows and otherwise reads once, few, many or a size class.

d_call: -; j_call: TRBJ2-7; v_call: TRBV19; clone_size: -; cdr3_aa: CASSIGQGYEQYF; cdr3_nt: TGTGCCAGTAGTATAGGCCAGGGGTACGAGCAGTACTTC
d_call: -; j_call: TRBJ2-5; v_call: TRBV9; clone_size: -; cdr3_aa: CASSVGSQQETQYF; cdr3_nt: TGTGCCAGCAGCGTAGGGAGTCAGCAAGAGACCCAGTACTTC
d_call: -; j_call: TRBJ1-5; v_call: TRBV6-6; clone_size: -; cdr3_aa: CASRSGTWGSNQPQHF; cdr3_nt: TGTGCCAGCAGATCCGGGACATGGGGCAGCAATCAGCCCCAGCATTTT
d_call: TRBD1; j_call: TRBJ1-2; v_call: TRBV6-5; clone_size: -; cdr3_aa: CASSYRGTGGYGYTF; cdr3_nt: TGTGCCAGCAGTTACAGAGGGACAGGGGGCTATGGCTACACCTTC
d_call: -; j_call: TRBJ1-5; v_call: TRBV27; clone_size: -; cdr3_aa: CASGWGVRNQPQHF; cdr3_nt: TGTGCCAGCGGGTGGGGGGTACGCAATCAGCCCCAGCATTTT
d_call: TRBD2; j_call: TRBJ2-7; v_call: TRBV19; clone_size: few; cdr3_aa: CASSIGLAGVEQYF; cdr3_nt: TGTGCCAGTAGTATAGGGCTAGCGGGAGTCGAGCAGTACTTC
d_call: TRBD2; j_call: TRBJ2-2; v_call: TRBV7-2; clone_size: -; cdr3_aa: CASSFEWGGGELFF; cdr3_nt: TGTGCCAGCAGTTTTGAATGGGGGGGCGGGGAGCTGTTTTTT
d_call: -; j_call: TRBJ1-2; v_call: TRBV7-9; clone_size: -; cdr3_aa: CASSLRRGEYGYTF; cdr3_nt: TGTGCCAGCAGCTTACGGCGGGGAGAGTATGGCTACACCTTC
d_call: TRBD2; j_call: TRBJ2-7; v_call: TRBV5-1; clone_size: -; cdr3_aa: CASSKQTSGSYEQYF; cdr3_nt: TGCGCCAGCAGCAAACAGACTAGCGGGAGCTACGAGCAGTACTTC
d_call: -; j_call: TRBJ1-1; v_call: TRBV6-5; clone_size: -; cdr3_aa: CASRTGIYTEAFF; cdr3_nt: TGTGCCAGCCGAACAGGGATTTACACTGAAGCTTTCTTT
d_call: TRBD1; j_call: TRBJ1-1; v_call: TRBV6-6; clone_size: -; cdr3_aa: CASIPTGGGAEAFF; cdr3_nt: TGTGCCAGCATTCCAACAGGGGGTGGGGCTGAAGCTTTCTTT
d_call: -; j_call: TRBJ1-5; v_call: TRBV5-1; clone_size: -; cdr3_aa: CASRQDSNQPQHF; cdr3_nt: TGCGCCAGCAGACAGGACAGCAATCAGCCCCAGCATTTT
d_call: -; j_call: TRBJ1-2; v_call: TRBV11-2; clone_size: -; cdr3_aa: CASSLDPTGYGYTF; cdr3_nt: TGTGCCAGCAGCTTAGATCCGACGGGATATGGCTACACCTTC
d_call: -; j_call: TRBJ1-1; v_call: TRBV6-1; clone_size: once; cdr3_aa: CASSINGGGTEAFF; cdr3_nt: TGTGCCAGCTCAATCAATGGGGGAGGGACTGAAGCTTTCTTT
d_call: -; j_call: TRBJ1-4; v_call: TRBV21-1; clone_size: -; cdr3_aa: CASSKARDLVSEKLFF; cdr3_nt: TGTGCCAGCAGCAAAGCGCGGGATTTGGTGAGTGAAAAACTGTTTTTT
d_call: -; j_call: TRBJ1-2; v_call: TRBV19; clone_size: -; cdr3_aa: CASSIARDSMPYGYTF; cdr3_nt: TGTGCCAGTAGTATAGCACGCGACAGCATGCCCTATGGCTACACCTTC
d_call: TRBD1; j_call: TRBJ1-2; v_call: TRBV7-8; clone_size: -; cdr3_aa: CASSFPRQGGDYGYTF; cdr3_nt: TGTGCCAGCAGCTTTCCCCGGCAGGGGGGAGACTATGGCTACACCTTC
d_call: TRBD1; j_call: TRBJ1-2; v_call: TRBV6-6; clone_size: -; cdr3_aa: CASRTTGIEGYTF; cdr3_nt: TGTGCCAGCAGGACGACAGGGATAGAAGGCTACACCTTC
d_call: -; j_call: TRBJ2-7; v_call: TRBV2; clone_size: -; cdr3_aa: CASSMTAYEQYF; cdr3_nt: TGTGCCAGCAGCATGACAGCCTACGAGCAGTACTTC
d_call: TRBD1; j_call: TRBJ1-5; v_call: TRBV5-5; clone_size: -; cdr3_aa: CASSLNGQGRGQPQHF; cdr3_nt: TGTGCCAGCAGCTTAAACGGACAGGGGAGAGGTCAGCCCCAGCATTTT
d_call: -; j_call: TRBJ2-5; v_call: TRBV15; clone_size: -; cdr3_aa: CATRRGWGETQYF; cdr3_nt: TGTGCCACCAGGCGAGGGTGGGGAGAGACCCAGTACTTC
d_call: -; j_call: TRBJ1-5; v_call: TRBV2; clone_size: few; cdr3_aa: CASSEEDSAYSNQPQHF; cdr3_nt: TGTGCCAGCAGTGAAGAGGACAGTGCTTATAGCAATCAGCCCCAGCATTTT
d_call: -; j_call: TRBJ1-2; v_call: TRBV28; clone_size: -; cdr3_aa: CASSPLLGRYGYTF; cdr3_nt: TGTGCCAGCAGTCCCCTCTTAGGGAGGTATGGCTACACCTTC
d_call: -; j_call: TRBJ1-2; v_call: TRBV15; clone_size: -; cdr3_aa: CATSSPDSDYGYTF; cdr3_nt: TGTGCCACCAGCAGCCCTGACAGTGACTATGGCTACACCTTC
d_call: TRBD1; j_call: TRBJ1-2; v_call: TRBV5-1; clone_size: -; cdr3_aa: CASSLEGTVDYGYTF; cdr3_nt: TGCGCCAGCAGCTTGGAAGGGACAGTGGATTATGGCTACACCTTC
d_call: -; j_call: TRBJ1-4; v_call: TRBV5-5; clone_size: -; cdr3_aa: CASSLAWAANEKLFF; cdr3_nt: TGTGCCAGCAGCTTGGCCTGGGCAGCTAATGAAAAACTGTTTTTT
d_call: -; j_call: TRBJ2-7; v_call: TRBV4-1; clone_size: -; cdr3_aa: CASSPPSAYEQYF; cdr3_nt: TGCGCCAGCAGCCCCCCCTCTGCCTACGAGCAGTACTTC
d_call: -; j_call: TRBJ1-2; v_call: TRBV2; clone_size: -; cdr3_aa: CASSEYDTDYGYTF; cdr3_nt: TGTGCCAGCAGTGAATACGACACCGACTATGGCTACACCTTC
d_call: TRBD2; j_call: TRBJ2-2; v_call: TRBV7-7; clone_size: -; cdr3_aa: CASSLDSAGGNTGELFF; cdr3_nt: TGTGCCAGCAGCTTAGATTCGGCGGGAGGGAACACCGGGGAGCTGTTTTTT
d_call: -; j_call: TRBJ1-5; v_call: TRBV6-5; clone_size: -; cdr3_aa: CASSYSFGEQPQHF; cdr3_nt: TGTGCCAGCAGTTATAGTTTTGGTGAACAGCCCCAGCATTTT
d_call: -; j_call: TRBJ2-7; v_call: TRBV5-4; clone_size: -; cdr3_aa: CASRGRSSTEQYF; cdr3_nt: TGTGCCAGCCGCGGGCGAAGCAGTACCGAGCAGTACTTC
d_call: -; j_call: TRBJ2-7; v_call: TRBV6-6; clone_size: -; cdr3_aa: CASSYPTGQSFYEQYF; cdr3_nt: TGTGCCAGCAGTTACCCTACAGGACAGAGCTTCTACGAGCAGTACTTC
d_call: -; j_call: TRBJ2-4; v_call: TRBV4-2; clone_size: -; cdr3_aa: CASSPGRGAVIQYF; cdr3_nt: TGTGCCAGCAGCCCAGGTCGGGGGGCCGTCATTCAGTACTTC
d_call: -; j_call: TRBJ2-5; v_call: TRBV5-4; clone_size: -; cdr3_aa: CASSSIPGQETQYF; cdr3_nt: TGTGCCAGCAGCTCCATCCCGGGACAAGAGACCCAGTACTTC
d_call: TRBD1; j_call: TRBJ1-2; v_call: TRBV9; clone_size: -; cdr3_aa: CASSVVNLVDRGRDGYTF; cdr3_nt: TGTGCCAGCAGCGTAGTAAACTTGGTGGACAGGGGGCGCGATGGCTACACCTTC
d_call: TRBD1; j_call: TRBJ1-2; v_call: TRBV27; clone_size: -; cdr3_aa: CATRTGLSQWGYTF; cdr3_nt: TGTGCCACCAGGACAGGCCTCTCACAATGGGGCTACACCTTC
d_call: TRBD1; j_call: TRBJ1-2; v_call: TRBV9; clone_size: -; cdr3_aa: CASSVGQGASYTF; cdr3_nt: TGTGCCAGCAGCGTAGGACAGGGGGCGAGCTACACCTTC
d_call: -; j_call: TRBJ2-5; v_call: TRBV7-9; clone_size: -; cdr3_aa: CASSSFAGKETQYF; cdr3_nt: TGTGCCAGCAGCTCCTTTGCAGGGAAAGAGACCCAGTACTTC
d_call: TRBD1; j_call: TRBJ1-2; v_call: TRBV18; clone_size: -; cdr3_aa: CASSELGQGLYGYTF; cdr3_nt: TGTGCCAGCTCAGAGCTTGGACAGGGATTATATGGCTACACCTTC
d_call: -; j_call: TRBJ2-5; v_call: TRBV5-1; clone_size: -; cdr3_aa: CASSLAGSLAETQYF; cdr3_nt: TGCGCCAGCAGCTTGGCCGGGAGCCTCGCGGAGACCCAGTACTTC
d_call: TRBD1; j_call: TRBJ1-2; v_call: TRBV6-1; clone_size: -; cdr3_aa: CASGQGRENYGYTF; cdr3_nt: TGTGCCAGCGGACAGGGGAGAGAGAACTATGGCTACACCTTC
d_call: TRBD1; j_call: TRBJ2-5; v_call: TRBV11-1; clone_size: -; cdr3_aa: CASSPTGTGETQYF; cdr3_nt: TGTGCCAGCAGTCCGACAGGGACAGGGGAGACCCAGTACTTC
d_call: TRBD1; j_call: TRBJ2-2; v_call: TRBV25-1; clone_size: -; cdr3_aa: CASSDSGTGSTGELFF; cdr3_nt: TGTGCCAGCAGTGACTCAGGGACAGGGAGCACCGGGGAGCTGTTTTTT
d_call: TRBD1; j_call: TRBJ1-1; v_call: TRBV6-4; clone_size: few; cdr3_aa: CASSTGGWSTEAFF; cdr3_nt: TGTGCCAGCAGTACAGGGGGCTGGAGCACTGAAGCTTTCTTT
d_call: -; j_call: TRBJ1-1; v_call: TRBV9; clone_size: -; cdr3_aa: CASSANPRTVFGGDTEAFF; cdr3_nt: TGTGCCAGCAGCGCTAATCCACGGACTGTCTTTGGGGGGGACACTGAAGCTTTCTTT
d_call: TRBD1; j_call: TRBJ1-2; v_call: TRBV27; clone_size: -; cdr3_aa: CASPFLDRANYGYTF; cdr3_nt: TGTGCCAGCCCGTTTCTCGACAGGGCCAACTATGGCTACACCTTC
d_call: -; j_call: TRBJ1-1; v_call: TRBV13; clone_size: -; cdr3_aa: CASSLQGGLTEAFF; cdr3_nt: TGTGCCAGCAGCTTACAAGGGGGTCTCACTGAAGCTTTCTTT
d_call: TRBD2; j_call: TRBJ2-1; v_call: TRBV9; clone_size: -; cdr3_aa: CASSVGTSGRNNEQFF; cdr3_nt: TGTGCCAGCAGCGTAGGGACTAGCGGGAGAAACAATGAGCAGTTCTTC
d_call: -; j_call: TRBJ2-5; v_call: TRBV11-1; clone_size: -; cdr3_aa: CATEVQETQYF; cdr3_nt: TGTGCAACGGAGGTTCAAGAGACCCAGTACTTC
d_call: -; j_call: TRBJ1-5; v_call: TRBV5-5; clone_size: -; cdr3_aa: CASSLVGNILAQPQHF; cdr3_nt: TGTGCCAGCAGCTTGGTGGGTAATATCTTAGCTCAGCCCCAGCATTTT
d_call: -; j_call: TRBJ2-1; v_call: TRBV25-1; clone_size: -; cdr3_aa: CASSDSQGRYNEQFF; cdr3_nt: TGTGCCAGCAGTGACTCACAGGGGAGGTACAATGAGCAGTTCTTC